The 9 T cell receptor beta chains in this list originate from one sample, sequenced in a study of T cell changes during pregnancy in multiple sclerosis. Assay: immunoSEQ multiplex PCR; the TCRdb copy retains only in-frame clones and omits some. Seen here are 100,000 or so clones, 75% to 95% observed once, and the top ten hold over 3%. This sample comprised peripheral blood, obtained in the second trimester of pregnancy. The receptors stem from a female donor with multiple sclerosis, enrolled in a pregnancy study.

This clone was recorded once. This chain links TRBV4-1 with TRBJ2-7; D is perhaps TRBD1 (6 bases). The CDR3 length is 15 residues. The V end was cut by 0 bases, the J end by 1 base, with 10 bases between. Per germline, CDR1 MGHRA and CDR2 YSYEKL. The CDR3 bases are TGCGCCAGCAGCCAAGAATACAGGGTTTCCTACGAGCAGTACTTC. Encoded protein: CASSQEYRVSYEQYF.

The chain combines TRBV28 with TRBJ2-5; D gene unclear. V lost 6 bases and J lost 5, with 7 bases in between. The germline gives CDR1 MDHEN, CDR2 SYDVKM. This CDR3 has 11 amino acids. The CDR3 here is CASSWAETQYF. CDR3 coding DNA: TGTGCCAGCAGCTGGGCGGAGACCCAGTACTTC. The variable domain in full, completed from reference TRBV28 and TRBJ2-5, reads DVKVTQSSRYLVKRTGEKVFLECVQDMDHENMFWYRQDPGLGLRLIYFSYDVKMKEKGDIPEGYSVSREKKERFSLILESASTNQTSMYLCASSWAETQYFGPGTRLLVL.

The chain uses TRBV9 and TRBJ2-3; 12 bases are shared with TRBD2. The length of the CDR3 is 15 residues. CDR1 and CDR2 from the germline V gene are SGDLS and YYNGEE. Germline trimming cut 4 bases from V and 6 bases from J; bases unmatched to any gene: 6. The CDR3 nucleotides read TGTGCCAGCAGCCACCCTACTAGCGGGGGGGATACGCAGTATTTT. It yields the protein CASSHPTSGGDTQYF.

This chain links TRBV18 with TRBJ1-5; 7 positions agree with TRBD1. Germline lookup yields CDR1 KGHSH and CDR2 LQKENI. The CDR3 has 15 residues. J lost 4 bases, V lost 5 bases, and 8 bases had no gene match. The CDR3 coding sequence is TGTGCCAGCTCAACCCGGGACAGTGTTAATCAGCCCCAGCATTTT. Protein: CASSTRDSVNQPQHF.

V is TRBV5-1 and J is TRBJ1-1; D might be TRBD1 (5 bases). This CDR3 spans 14 amino acids. V gave up 4 bases and J gave up 5 bases, with 15 bases separating them. The V gene's germline CDR1 is SGHRS and CDR2 YFSETQ. The CDR3 DNA sequence: TGCGCCAGCAGCCCCGCCTCCGGGGGGACTGAAGCTTTCTTT. Encoded protein: CASSPASGGTEAFF.

The V and J genes are TRBV12-5 and TRBJ2-5; 10 bases line up with TRBD1. Trimming cost V 6 bases and J 5 bases; bases outside gene matches: 9. Germline V gene sequence: CDR1 LGHNT, CDR2 FRNRAP. The CDR3 has 15 residues. The CDR3 loop reads CASGRGQGSGETQYF. As DNA, the CDR3 is TGTGCTAGTGGCCGGGGACAGGGGAGTGGGGAGACCCAGTACTTC.

The chain recombines TRBV29-1 with TRBJ2-7, with TRBD2 as a possible D gene (6 bases). Germline V gene sequence: CDR1 SQVTM, CDR2 ANQGSEA. CDR3 length equals 13 residues. Trimming removed 5 bases from V and 1 base from J, with 12 bases in between. The CDR3 DNA reads TGCAGCGTTACCTCTAGCGCTTCCTACGAGCAGTACTTC. It encodes CSVTSSASYEQYF.

V usage is TRBV5-4 and J usage is TRBJ1-5, with D maybe TRBD1 (6 bases). This CDR3 has 14 residues. Trimming shortened V by 0 bases and J by 7 bases, and 11 bases separated the two germline ends. CDR1 and CDR2 (germline): SGHNT, YYREEE (reference sequence). The CDR3 spells CASSLAGAGQPQHF. In DNA, the CDR3 is TGTGCCAGCAGCTTGGCAGGGGCAGGGCAGCCCCAGCATTTT.

This chain connects TRBV6-4 to TRBJ2-1; D is possibly TRBD1 (5 bases). Germline V gives CDR1 MRHNA, CDR2 SNTAGT. The CDR3 is 17 residues long. The V end was cut by 4 bases, the J end by 4 bases, with 20 bases between. CDR3 bases: TGTGCCAGCAGTGCCAGTGGGGCTTCAGTCTCTTACAATGAGCAGTTCTTC. It translates to CASSASGASVSYNEQFF.